These T cell receptor beta chains were read from a single sample in a study of quantifying T cell responses using KT2 cells. MiXCR, run by TCRdb on the UMI-ligation and nested PCR reads, gives a single entry per CDR3 protein. The table lists 52,000 or so distinct CDR3 sequences, 9% to 15% of them singletons, with approximately 10% in the top ten. The specimen sequenced was PBMCs spiked with cells of the T cell clone KT2. The receptors here all came from a human donor. Both conserved end residues are part of each CDR3. Fields, in order: clone size, V gene, D gene, J gene, CDR3 DNA, CDR3 protein. A D gene is named only where the DNA matches it firmly. The size of a clone is reported for some rows only, either as once, few or many, or as a class for expanded clones.

clone size: -; V gene: TRBV23-1; D gene: -; J gene: TRBJ2-2; CDR3 DNA: TGCGCCAGCACCTCCAGGACCGGGGAGCTGTTTTTT; CDR3 protein: CASTSRTGELFF
clone size: -; V gene: TRBV20-1; D gene: TRBD1; J gene: TRBJ2-7; CDR3 DNA: TGCAGTGCTCCCGGGACAGGTTCATACGAGCAGTACTTC; CDR3 protein: CSAPGTGSYEQYF
clone size: few; V gene: TRBV13; D gene: -; J gene: TRBJ1-6; CDR3 DNA: TGTGCCAGCAGCTTCGGACGGGAATGGAATTCACCCCTCCACTTT; CDR3 protein: CASSFGREWNSPLHF
clone size: few; V gene: TRBV4-3; D gene: TRBD1; J gene: TRBJ2-7; CDR3 DNA: TGCGCCAGCAGCCAAGAATTCGGACAGGGCTACGAGCAGTACTTC; CDR3 protein: CASSQEFGQGYEQYF
clone size: many; V gene: TRBV27; D gene: -; J gene: TRBJ2-3; CDR3 DNA: TGTGCCAGCAGTTTTTGGGGAACCGGGTCAGATACGCAGTATTTT; CDR3 protein: CASSFWGTGSDTQYF
clone size: few; V gene: TRBV6-1; D gene: TRBD1; J gene: TRBJ1-5; CDR3 DNA: TGTGCCAGCAGCCGGGGGGGACAGGGGGCGATTCAGCCCCAGCATTTT; CDR3 protein: CASSRGGQGAIQPQHF
clone size: -; V gene: TRBV7-9; D gene: TRBD1; J gene: TRBJ2-3; CDR3 DNA: TGTGCCATCGAAGACAGGGGCCAACGTGGGGGTACGCAGTATTTT; CDR3 protein: CAIEDRGQRGGTQYF
clone size: few; V gene: TRBV30; D gene: TRBD1; J gene: TRBJ2-2; CDR3 DNA: TGTGCCTGGAGTCCCGGGACAGGGGGCACCGGGGAGCTGTTTTTT; CDR3 protein: CAWSPGTGGTGELFF
clone size: -; V gene: TRBV14; D gene: -; J gene: TRBJ1-1; CDR3 DNA: TGTGCCAGCAGCCAAGACTGGGGGCGTGAAGCTTTCTTT; CDR3 protein: CASSQDWGREAFF
clone size: many; V gene: TRBV5-1; D gene: -; J gene: TRBJ2-5; CDR3 DNA: TGCGCCAGCAGCTTGGATGGGCGGGGGCGTCAAGAGACCCAGTACTTC; CDR3 protein: CASSLDGRGRQETQYF
clone size: many; V gene: TRBV6-1; D gene: -; J gene: TRBJ1-5; CDR3 DNA: TGTGCCAGCAATAGGGGACTGGATATAAATCAGCCCCAGCATTTT; CDR3 protein: CASNRGLDINQPQHF
clone size: -; V gene: TRBV2; D gene: -; J gene: TRBJ2-5; CDR3 DNA: TGTGCCAGCAGCGCTCCGGGACGGACCCAAGAGACCCAGTACTTC; CDR3 protein: CASSAPGRTQETQYF
clone size: -; V gene: TRBV24-1; D gene: TRBD1; J gene: TRBJ2-5; CDR3 DNA: TGTGCCACCAGTGATAGGGACAGGGCTAGTGAGACCCAGTACTTC; CDR3 protein: CATSDRDRASETQYF
clone size: -; V gene: TRBV6-5; D gene: -; J gene: TRBJ2-3; CDR3 DNA: TGTGCCAGCAGTTACACTGGGGCAGATACGCAGTATTTT; CDR3 protein: CASSYTGADTQYF
clone size: few; V gene: TRBV6-5; D gene: TRBD1; J gene: TRBJ1-2; CDR3 DNA: TGTGCCAGCAGCAGACAGGGCAGAGGAGACTATGGCTACACCTTC; CDR3 protein: CASSRQGRGDYGYTF
clone size: once; V gene: TRBV6-6; D gene: TRBD1; J gene: TRBJ2-7; CDR3 DNA: TGTGCCAGCAGTCGACAGGGGGGGAGCTACGAGCAGTACTTC; CDR3 protein: CASSRQGGSYEQYF
clone size: few; V gene: TRBV5-1; D gene: TRBD1; J gene: TRBJ2-6; CDR3 DNA: TGCGCCAGCAGCCAAACAGGGGTTTCCTCTGGGGCCAACGTCCTGACTTTC; CDR3 protein: CASSQTGVSSGANVLTF
clone size: few; V gene: TRBV28; D gene: -; J gene: TRBJ1-5; CDR3 DNA: TGTGCCAGCAGTGCAGACAGCAATCAGCCCCAGCATTTT; CDR3 protein: CASSADSNQPQHF
clone size: few; V gene: TRBV10-3; D gene: -; J gene: TRBJ1-1; CDR3 DNA: TGTGCCATCACCCTAGGACAGTTTGACACTGAAGCTTTCTTT; CDR3 protein: CAITLGQFDTEAFF
clone size: -; V gene: TRBV4-1; D gene: -; J gene: TRBJ1-1; CDR3 DNA: TGCGCCAGCAGCCTTCTAGGGACTTCTGAAGCTTTCTTT; CDR3 protein: CASSLLGTSEAFF
clone size: many; V gene: TRBV7-6; D gene: TRBD1; J gene: TRBJ1-1; CDR3 DNA: TGTGCCAGCAGCTTGTACAGGGGCACTGAAGCTTTCTTT; CDR3 protein: CASSLYRGTEAFF
clone size: few; V gene: TRBV4-1; D gene: TRBD2; J gene: TRBJ2-1; CDR3 DNA: TGCGCCAGCAGCACTCCACTAGCGGGAAACAATGAGCAGTTCTTC; CDR3 protein: CASSTPLAGNNEQFF
clone size: -; V gene: TRBV7-6; D gene: -; J gene: TRBJ2-1; CDR3 DNA: TGTGCCAGCAGCCCCGGTCGAGGCGGGATAAGTGAGCAGTTCTTC; CDR3 protein: CASSPGRGGISEQFF
clone size: many; V gene: TRBV15; D gene: -; J gene: TRBJ1-3; CDR3 DNA: TGTGCCACCAGCAGGCTCCGGGACGACAACTCTGGAAACACCATATATTTT; CDR3 protein: CATSRLRDDNSGNTIYF
clone size: -; V gene: TRBV2; D gene: -; J gene: TRBJ1-5; CDR3 DNA: TGTGCCAGCAGCCCTAGACAGAGGGCCGCCGATCAGCCCCAGCATTTT; CDR3 protein: CASSPRQRAADQPQHF
clone size: -; V gene: TRBV24-1; D gene: -; J gene: TRBJ2-5; CDR3 DNA: TGTGCCACCAGTCCAGAGGAAGAGACCCAGTACTTC; CDR3 protein: CATSPEEETQYF
clone size: -; V gene: TRBV9; D gene: -; J gene: TRBJ1-1; CDR3 DNA: TGTGCCAGCAGCCCCCGTGTGAACACTGAAGCTTTCTTT; CDR3 protein: CASSPRVNTEAFF
clone size: few; V gene: TRBV20-1; D gene: TRBD1; J gene: TRBJ1-5; CDR3 DNA: TGCAGTGCTAGAGGACAGGGGGAGGGTCAGCCCCAGCATTTT; CDR3 protein: CSARGQGEGQPQHF
clone size: -; V gene: TRBV4-3; D gene: -; J gene: TRBJ2-2; CDR3 DNA: TGCGCCAGCAGCCAAGATATTCCCGCGAACACCGGGGAGCTGTTTTTT; CDR3 protein: CASSQDIPANTGELFF
clone size: -; V gene: TRBV20-1; D gene: -; J gene: TRBJ2-7; CDR3 DNA: TGCAGTGCTAGAAGGCGCTCCTACGAGCAGTACTTC; CDR3 protein: CSARRRSYEQYF
clone size: -; V gene: TRBV7-9; D gene: -; J gene: TRBJ1-1; CDR3 DNA: TGTGCCAGCAGGGGTGACGGGACCAGGAGCACTGAAGCTTTCTTT; CDR3 protein: CASRGDGTRSTEAFF
clone size: -; V gene: TRBV12-3/TRBV12-4; D gene: TRBD2; J gene: TRBJ2-7; CDR3 DNA: TGTGCCAGCAGTCCCCGGACTAGCGGGATCGCTTTGAGCTCCTACGAGCAGTACTTC; CDR3 protein: CASSPRTSGIALSSYEQYF
clone size: -; V gene: TRBV27; D gene: -; J gene: TRBJ2-7; CDR3 DNA: TGTGCCAGCAGTCCCAGGCCGGACAGCCACGAGCAGTACTTC; CDR3 protein: CASSPRPDSHEQYF
clone size: many; V gene: TRBV5-1; D gene: -; J gene: TRBJ1-2; CDR3 DNA: TGCGCCAGCAGCTTGGAGGGATATGGCTACACCTTC; CDR3 protein: CASSLEGYGYTF
clone size: many; V gene: TRBV5-1; D gene: TRBD2; J gene: TRBJ2-7; CDR3 DNA: TGCGCCAGCAGTCCCATGACTAGCGGGTACGAGCAGTACTTC; CDR3 protein: CASSPMTSGYEQYF
clone size: -; V gene: TRBV7-2; D gene: -; J gene: TRBJ1-3; CDR3 DNA: TGTGCCAGCACGCCGAGCTCTGGAAACACCATATATTTT; CDR3 protein: CASTPSSGNTIYF
clone size: few; V gene: TRBV4-3; D gene: TRBD2; J gene: TRBJ2-1; CDR3 DNA: TGCGCCAGCAGCCTCACGTCGTGGGTGACTAGCGGGAGGGGTAATGAGCAGTTCTTC; CDR3 protein: CASSLTSWVTSGRGNEQFF
clone size: many; V gene: TRBV20-1; D gene: -; J gene: TRBJ2-5; CDR3 DNA: TGCAGTGCTAGAGTCCACCTGGCCCAAGAGACCCAGTACTTC; CDR3 protein: CSARVHLAQETQYF
clone size: -; V gene: TRBV7-9; D gene: TRBD2; J gene: TRBJ2-3; CDR3 DNA: TGTGCCAGCAGCTTAAAACTAGCGGGCACAGATACGCAGTATTTT; CDR3 protein: CASSLKLAGTDTQYF
clone size: -; V gene: TRBV5-1; D gene: -; J gene: TRBJ2-3; CDR3 DNA: TGCGCCAGCACAGAGGGCCGCGCTAGCACAGATACGCAGTATTTT; CDR3 protein: CASTEGRASTDTQYF
clone size: few; V gene: TRBV12-3/TRBV12-4; D gene: -; J gene: TRBJ1-2; CDR3 DNA: TGTGCCAGCAGTTTAGGGGGCAGGGGCTATGGCTACACCTTC; CDR3 protein: CASSLGGRGYGYTF
clone size: few; V gene: TRBV20-1; D gene: -; J gene: TRBJ2-1; CDR3 DNA: TGCAGTGCTAGGCACCAGGTGAGCTCCTACAATGAGCAGTTCTTC; CDR3 protein: CSARHQVSSYNEQFF
clone size: few; V gene: TRBV14; D gene: TRBD1; J gene: TRBJ2-3; CDR3 DNA: TGTGCCAGCAGCCAAGTGGGTCTCGTGCGGACAGGTGGAGTCGCAGATACGCAGTATTTT; CDR3 protein: CASSQVGLVRTGGVADTQYF
clone size: -; V gene: TRBV11-2; D gene: -; J gene: TRBJ2-5; CDR3 DNA: TGTGCCAGCAGCTCGGGACCGAGACAAGAGACCCAGTACTTC; CDR3 protein: CASSSGPRQETQYF
clone size: many; V gene: TRBV20-1; D gene: -; J gene: TRBJ2-3; CDR3 DNA: TGCAGTGCTAGGGACCGAAGTACCACAGATACGCAGTATTTT; CDR3 protein: CSARDRSTTDTQYF
clone size: -; V gene: TRBV4-1; D gene: -; J gene: TRBJ2-7; CDR3 DNA: TGCGCCAGCAGCCAAGCGTCAGGACACTACGAGCAGTACTTC; CDR3 protein: CASSQASGHYEQYF
clone size: many; V gene: TRBV2; D gene: TRBD1; J gene: TRBJ2-7; CDR3 DNA: TGTGCCAGCAGTGAAAGGGGGCATTCCTACGAGCAGTACTTC; CDR3 protein: CASSERGHSYEQYF
clone size: -; V gene: TRBV29-1; D gene: TRBD1; J gene: TRBJ1-2; CDR3 DNA: TGCAGCGCCCCTTCGGACAGGGCTGGTGGCTACACCTTC; CDR3 protein: CSAPSDRAGGYTF
clone size: -; V gene: TRBV6-2/TRBV6-3; D gene: -; J gene: TRBJ1-5; CDR3 DNA: TGTGCCAGCAGGAGCTTGGTAGGGGGGGACAATCAGCCCCAGCATTTT; CDR3 protein: CASRSLVGGDNQPQHF
clone size: -; V gene: TRBV6-2/TRBV6-3; D gene: -; J gene: TRBJ1-1; CDR3 DNA: TGTGCCAGCAGTTACGGAGCCCCGACCTTGAACACTGAAGCTTTCTTT; CDR3 protein: CASSYGAPTLNTEAFF
clone size: -; V gene: TRBV9; D gene: -; J gene: TRBJ2-2; CDR3 DNA: TGTGCCAGCAGCCAGGACGGTAACACCGGGGAGCTGTTTTTT; CDR3 protein: CASSQDGNTGELFF
clone size: few; V gene: TRBV3-1; D gene: -; J gene: TRBJ2-7; CDR3 DNA: TGTGCCAGCAGCCAAGATTGGACGGACTCCTACGAGCAGTACTTC; CDR3 protein: CASSQDWTDSYEQYF
clone size: many; V gene: TRBV25-1; D gene: -; J gene: TRBJ2-7; CDR3 DNA: TGTGCCTCCGGGGGAGTCTACGAGCAGTACTTC; CDR3 protein: CASGGVYEQYF
clone size: few; V gene: TRBV7-9; D gene: -; J gene: TRBJ2-7; CDR3 DNA: TGTGCCAGCAGCTTGGCAGGACCAGGCCACGAGCAGTACTTC; CDR3 protein: CASSLAGPGHEQYF
clone size: many; V gene: TRBV7-2; D gene: -; J gene: TRBJ1-1; CDR3 DNA: TGTGCCAGCAGCTTAACCCATACACCACAGGGTCGAGGTTCTGCTTTCTTT; CDR3 protein: CASSLTHTPQGRGSAFF
clone size: -; V gene: TRBV11-3; D gene: -; J gene: TRBJ1-1; CDR3 DNA: TGTGCCAGCAGCTTAGATTACCCAATCCGGGGACAGAACACTGAAGCTTTCTTT; CDR3 protein: CASSLDYPIRGQNTEAFF